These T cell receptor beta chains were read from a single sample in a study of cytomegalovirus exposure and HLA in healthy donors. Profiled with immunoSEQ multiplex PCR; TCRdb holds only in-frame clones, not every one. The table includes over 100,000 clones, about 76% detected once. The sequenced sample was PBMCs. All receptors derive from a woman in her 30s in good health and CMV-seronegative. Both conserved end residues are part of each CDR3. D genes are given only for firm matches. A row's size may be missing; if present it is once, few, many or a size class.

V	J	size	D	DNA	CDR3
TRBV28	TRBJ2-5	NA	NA	TGTGCCAGCCTCTCGGGAGCGGAGACCCAGTACTTC	CASLSGAETQYF
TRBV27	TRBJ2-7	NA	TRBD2	TGTGCCAGCAAACAATTTGGGGGAGGGCAGTCCTACGAGCAGTACTTC	CASKQFGGGQSYEQYF
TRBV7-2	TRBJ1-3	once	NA	TGTGCCAGCAGCACCAGGACAGCGAGCTCTGGAAACACCATATATTTT	CASSTRTASSGNTIYF
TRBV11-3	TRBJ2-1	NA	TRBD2	TGTGCCAGCAGCTTATACGGGAGGGCCTATGAGCAGTTCTTC	CASSLYGRAYEQFF
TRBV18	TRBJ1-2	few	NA	TGTGCCAGCTCACCACGGGACGGGAGGTATGGCTACACCTTC	CASSPRDGRYGYTF
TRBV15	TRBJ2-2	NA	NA	TGTGCCACCAGCTTTCTGACAGTAAACACCGGGGAGCTGTTTTTT	CATSFLTVNTGELFF
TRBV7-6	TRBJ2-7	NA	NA	TGTGCCAGCAGCTTAGGTCCCGGGGTAGGCTACGAGCAGTACTTC	CASSLGPGVGYEQYF
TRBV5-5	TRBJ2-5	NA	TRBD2	TGTGCCAGCAGCTTGCGAATAGCGGGAGGAACCCAAGAGACCCAGTACTTC	CASSLRIAGGTQETQYF
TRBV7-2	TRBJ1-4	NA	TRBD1	TGTGCCAGCAGCGCGCCGGGACAGTTGAATGAAAAACTGTTTTTT	CASSAPGQLNEKLFF
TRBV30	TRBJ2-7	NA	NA	TGTGCCTGGAGTCTTGGGGCAACCTCCTACGAGCAGTACTTC	CAWSLGATSYEQYF
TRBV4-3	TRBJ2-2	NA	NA	TGCGCCAGCAGCTACAATAGCGGGAACACCGGGGAGCTGTTTTTT	CASSYNSGNTGELFF
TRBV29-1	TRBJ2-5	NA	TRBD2	TGCAGCGTGAACCAGGCTAGCGGGAGGGCCTTAGACTTC	CSVNQASGRALDF
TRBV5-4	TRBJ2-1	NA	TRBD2	TGTGCCAGCAGCGCACCTAGCGGGAGCAGGGATGAGCAGTTCTTC	CASSAPSGSRDEQFF
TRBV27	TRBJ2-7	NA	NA	TGTGCCAGCAAGAGGGAGTCGTCCTACGAGCAGTACTTC	CASKRESSYEQYF
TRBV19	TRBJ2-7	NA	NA	TGTGCCAGTAGTCTCCAGACCGGGGTCTACGAGCAGTACTTC	CASSLQTGVYEQYF
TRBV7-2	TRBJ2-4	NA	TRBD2	TGTGCCAGCAGAGAGGGGGGGTGGCTAGCGGGCATAGCCAAAAACATTCAGTACTTC	CASREGGWLAGIAKNIQYF
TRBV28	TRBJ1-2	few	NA	TGTGCCAGCAGCCAACCAATGGGAACAGGGAATGGCTACACCTTC	CASSQPMGTGNGYTF
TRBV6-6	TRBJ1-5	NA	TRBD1	TGTGCCAGCAGACTAATCACACAGGGGGACAATCAGCCCCAGCATTTT	CASRLITQGDNQPQHF
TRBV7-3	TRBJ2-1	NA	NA	TGTGCCAGCAGCTTAAGTCGCGGACTTTACAATGAGCAGTTCTTC	CASSLSRGLYNEQFF
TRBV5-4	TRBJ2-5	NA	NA	TGTGCCAGCAGCCGGGAACAAGAGACCCAGTACTTC	CASSREQETQYF
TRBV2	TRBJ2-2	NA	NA	TGTGCCAGCAACAGGGAGAACACCGGGGAGCTGTTTTTT	CASNRENTGELFF
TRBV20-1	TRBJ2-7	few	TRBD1	TGCAGTGCTAGAGATTTTAGGGACAGTTACTTC	CSARDFRDSYF
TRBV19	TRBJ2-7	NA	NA	TGTGCCAGTAGTATCACAGGGTCAAACGAGCAGTACTTC	CASSITGSNEQYF
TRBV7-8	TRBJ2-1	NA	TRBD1	TGTGCCATCCGCCTAAAAGGGGGCCGTCACAATGAGCAGTTCTTC	CAIRLKGGRHNEQFF
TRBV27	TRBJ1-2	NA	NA	TGTGCCAGCAGTTTATATGCGACAGCAAATGGCTACACCTTC	CASSLYATANGYTF
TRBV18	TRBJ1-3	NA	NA	TGTGCCAGCTCACCACCGGGCGAGGGAAACACCATATATTTT	CASSPPGEGNTIYF
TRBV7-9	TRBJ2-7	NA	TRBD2	TGTGCCAGCAGTAAAGCGGGGTCCTACGAGCAGTACTTC	CASSKAGSYEQYF
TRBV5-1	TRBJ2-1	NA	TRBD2	TGCGCCAGCAGCTCTAGGACTAGCGGGTACTCCTACAATGAGCAGTTCTTC	CASSSRTSGYSYNEQFF
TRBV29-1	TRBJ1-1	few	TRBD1	TGCAGCGTCGACAGGGACACTGAAGCTTTCTTT	CSVDRDTEAFF
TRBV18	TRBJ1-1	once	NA	TGTGCCAGCTCACTAGACTTAACGGTCGACTACACTGAAGCTTTCTTT	CASSLDLTVDYTEAFF
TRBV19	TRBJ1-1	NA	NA	TGTGCCAGTAGTCTACGGACACCGTCCACTGAAGCTTTCTTT	CASSLRTPSTEAFF
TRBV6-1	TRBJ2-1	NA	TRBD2	TGTGCCAGCAGTGAAACTAGCGGGGCTTACAATGAGCAGTTCTTC	CASSETSGAYNEQFF
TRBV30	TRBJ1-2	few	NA	TGTGCCTGGAGTCCACAGATCTATGGCTACACCTTC	CAWSPQIYGYTF
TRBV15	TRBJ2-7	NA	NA	TGTGCCACCAGCAACGGCGGAGGGGTCGAGCAGTACTTC	CATSNGGGVEQYF
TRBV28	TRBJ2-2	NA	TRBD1	TGTGCCAGCAGCCGAGGACAGGGAACCACCGGGGAGCTGTTTTTT	CASSRGQGTTGELFF
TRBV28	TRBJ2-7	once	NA	TGTGCCAGCACCCCTCCCGGCGGGGAATCCTACGAGCAGTACTTC	CASTPPGGESYEQYF
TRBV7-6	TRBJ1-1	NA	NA	TGTGCCAGCAGCTTACAGGCTAACACTGAAGCTTTCTTT	CASSLQANTEAFF
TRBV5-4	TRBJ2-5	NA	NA	TGTGCCAGCAGCTCGCCCCTGGGAGCTCAGGAGACCCAGTACTTC	CASSSPLGAQETQYF
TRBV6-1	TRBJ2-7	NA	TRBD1	TGTGCCAGTAGTGAAAGTCGGAGGGCAGGGGGCTTCGAGCAGTACTTC	CASSESRRAGGFEQYF
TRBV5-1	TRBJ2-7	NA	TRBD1	TGCGCCAGCAGTCCTGACAGGGGTTACGAGCAGTACTTC	CASSPDRGYEQYF
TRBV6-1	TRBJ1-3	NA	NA	TGTGCCAGCAGTGCCCAATACAGCTCTGGAAACACCATATATTTT	CASSAQYSSGNTIYF
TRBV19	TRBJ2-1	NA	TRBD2	TGTGCCAGGAGGAGAGCGGGAAAAGGGATCAATGAGCAGTTCTTC	CARRRAGKGINEQFF
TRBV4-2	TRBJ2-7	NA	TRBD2	TGTGCCAGCAGCCAAGATGGCGGGAGCGACTCCTACGAGCAGTACTTC	CASSQDGGSDSYEQYF
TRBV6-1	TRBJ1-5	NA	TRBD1	TGTGCCAGCAGTGAGCTCAGGGGGCCGAGCAATCAGCCCCAGCATTTT	CASSELRGPSNQPQHF
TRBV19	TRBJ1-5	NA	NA	TGTGCCAGTAGTTGGACACACTACTATAGCAATCAGCCCCAGCATTTT	CASSWTHYYSNQPQHF
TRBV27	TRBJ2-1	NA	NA	TGTGCCAGCAGTTTATCCCGGGACACTCTAGGGTACAATGAGCAGTTCTTC	CASSLSRDTLGYNEQFF
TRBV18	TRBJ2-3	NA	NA	TGTGCCAGCTCACCCCGGGGGGCCGCAGATACGCAGTATTTT	CASSPRGAADTQYF
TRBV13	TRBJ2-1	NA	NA	TGTGCCAGCAGCCCGCCAACTAGTGGGAGCTACAATGAGCAGTTCTTC	CASSPPTSGSYNEQFF
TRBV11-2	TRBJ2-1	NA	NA	TGTGCCAGCAGCTTTGGACAGAGACCCTACAATGAGCAGTTCTTC	CASSFGQRPYNEQFF
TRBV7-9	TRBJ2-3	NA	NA	TGTGCCAGCAGCCTGGCGGGATTAACAGATACGCAGTATTTT	CASSLAGLTDTQYF
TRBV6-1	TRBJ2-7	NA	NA	TGTGCAGCAGCGTCCGGGGTAAGCTACGAGCAGTACTTC	CAAASGVSYEQYF
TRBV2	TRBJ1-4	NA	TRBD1	TGTGCCAGCAGTGTTCTCCCGGGACGACAGGGGATAAAACTGTTTTTT	CASSVLPGRQGIKLFF
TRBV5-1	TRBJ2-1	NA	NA	TGCGCCAGCAGCCTGGGTGGTGGGGGCATGGTCGAGGGGCAGTTCTTC	CASSLGGGGMVEGQFF
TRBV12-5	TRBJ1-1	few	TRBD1	TGTGCTAGTGGTTTCGGGACAGCGGTAACTGAAGCTTTCTTT	CASGFGTAVTEAFF